Shown below are 24 T cell receptor beta chains from a single sample sequenced in a study of T-cell memory formation after mild COVID-19. Using its own MiXCR run on the 5' RACE reads, TCRdb lists one record per CDR3 protein. The sample carries around 300,000 distinct CDR3 sequences, approximately 14% recorded once. The sample was PBMCs or a T cell subset sorted from them (not recorded which). The origin of the receptors is a man younger than 30 who had mild COVID-19 (a few samples of this study predate the infection). Cell type and time point are not known.

This rearrangement joins TRBV14 to TRBJ1-2; D might be TRBD1 (5 bases). Trimming shortened V by 0 bases and J by 8 bases, and 10 bases separated the two germline ends. The length of the CDR3 is 13 residues. Germline V gene data show CDR1 as SGHDN and CDR2 as FVKESK. The CDR3 sequence: CASSQDFAGGYTF. DNA of the CDR3: TGTGCCAGCAGCCAAGATTTCGCAGGGGGCTACACCTTC.

The chain uses TRBV7-2 and TRBJ2-2; tentative D call: TRBD1 (5 bases). Between the trimmed V and J ends, which lost 2 bases and 5 bases, there was a span of 12 bases. The CDR3 length is 15 residues. Germline V lookup: CDR1 SGHTA, CDR2 FQGNSA. CDR3 sequence (DNA): TGTGCCAGCAGCTTAACCCCAGGGTGGACCGGGGAGCTGTTTTTT. Translation gives CASSLTPGWTGELFF.

This chain joins TRBV6-5 and TRBJ1-6; TRBD1 aligns across 10 bases. V gave up 6 bases and J gave up 10 bases; unmatched junction bases: 6. The CDR3 totals 14 residues. Germline CDR1 is MNHEY and CDR2 is SVGAGI. CDR3 nucleotide sequence: TGTGCCAGCAGAAAATCGGGACAGGGGTCACCCCTCCACTTT. It codes for CASRKSGQGSPLHF.

The J gene is TRBJ2-4, the V gene TRBV4-2; 12 bases match TRBD2. The CDR3 consists of 17 residues. The J segment lost 3 bases and the V segment lost 3 bases, leaving 6 bases of the junction unmatched. The germline CDR1 and CDR2 sequences are LGHNA and YNFKEQ. The CDR3 DNA reads TGTGCCAGCAGCCAGGCTGGACTAGCGGGGCTCAAAAACATTCAGTACTTC. Protein product: CASSQAGLAGLKNIQYF.

This clonotype has only a few counts. The rearrangement uses TRBV4-1 and TRBJ1-2, with TRBD1 matching over 8 bases. V lost 2 bases and J lost 7; bases outside the gene matches: 12. In germline, CDR1 is MGHRA, CDR2 YSYEKL. The CDR3 has 16 residues. The CDR3 coding sequence is TGCGCCAGCAGCCAAACCACCCCGGACAGGGATTTTGGCTACACCTTC. As protein: CASSQTTPDRDFGYTF.

The chain joins TRBV7-2 to TRBJ2-1; tentatively, D is TRBD1 (5 bases). Per germline, CDR1 SGHTA and CDR2 FQGNSA. V lost 4 bases and J 9 bases, leaving 10 bases between the germline ends. The CDR3 runs 12 residues. CDR3 loop: CASSSPGREQFF. The DNA of the CDR3 is TGTGCCAGCAGCTCCCCAGGGCGTGAGCAGTTCTTC.

The genes are TRBV19 and TRBJ2-7; tentatively, D is TRBD1 (5 bases). Trimming pared 5 bases from V and 6 bases from J, leaving 17 bases between. Germline values: CDR1 LNHDA, CDR2 SQIVND (reference sequence). CDR3 length equals 14 residues. Here the CDR3 reads CASSERGSSSEQYF. The DNA of the CDR3 is TGTGCCAGTAGTGAAAGGGGCTCGAGCAGCGAGCAGTACTTC.

This clonotype was found a few times. The CDR3 region is CASSQSRGGSEAFF. The CDR3 DNA sequence: TGCGCCAGCAGTCAATCGCGGGGGGGCTCTGAAGCTTTCTTT. The chain is built from TRBV23-1 and TRBJ1-1; TRBD1 might be the D (6 bases). TRBV23-1 is an ORF for which the function is uncertain. Deletions cut 0 bases from V and 6 bases from J, with 11 bases between. The CDR3 loop spans 14 amino acids.

This clonotype was counted many times. The chain combines TRBV24-1 with TRBJ2-1, with 8 nucleotides matching TRBD1. V lost 4 bases, J lost 6 bases, and 7 bases stayed unmatched. Germline V lookup: CDR1 KGHDR, CDR2 SFDVKD. The CDR3 sequence is 15 residues long. CDR3 DNA: TGTGCCACCAGTGACCGGACAGGGCGGGGCAATGAGCAGTTCTTC. As protein: CATSDRTGRGNEQFF.

This clonotype was found many times. The chain employs TRBV7-9 and TRBJ2-7, with D hard to call. Trimming cost V 3 bases and J 5 bases, with 5 bases left between them. In germline, CDR1 is SEHNR, CDR2 FQNEAQ (reference sequence). This CDR3 has 11 residues. The CDR3 DNA sequence: TGTGCCAGCAGCTTCTTGGACGAGCAGTACTTC. Amino acids: CASSFLDEQYF.

V and J are TRBV18 and TRBJ1-1; D is possibly TRBD1 (5 bases). V shed 2 bases and J shed 6 bases, with 13 bases lying between them. From germline, CDR1 is KGHSH and CDR2 LQKENI. The CDR3 runs 14 residues. The CDR3, as DNA: TGTGCCAGCTCACCATCTGGGGCCGGTGCTGAAGCTTTCTTT. Its protein product is CASSPSGAGAEAFF.

This clonotype showed up just a few times. The chain links TRBV29-1 to TRBJ2-4; 12 nucleotides match TRBD2. Per the germline V gene, CDR1 is SQVTM and CDR2 is ANQGSEA. CDR3 length: 15 amino acids. J was trimmed by 4 bases and V by 5 bases; bases with no gene match: 6. DNA of the CDR3: TGCAGCGTTTTTGGACTAGCGGGGCCGAAAAACATTCAGTACTTC. Its translation is CSVFGLAGPKNIQYF.

Note on this clonotype: At one end the junction does not follow the germline gene, possibly because of a read error. The chain links TRBV12-3 or TRBV12-4 to TRBJ2-3; 13 nucleotides agree with TRBD2. The CDR3 contains 13 residues. CDR3 amino acids: CASSPTSGGSMDF. The CDR3 DNA follows: TGTGCCAGCAGCCCGACTAGCGGGGGGTCCATGGACTTT.

The chain uses TRBV29-1 and TRBJ1-2, with 10 bases matching TRBD1. This CDR3 comprises 14 residues. Germline-derived CDR1 and CDR2 are SQVTM and ANQGSEA. Trimming at V came to 3 bases and at J to 8 bases, leaving 9 bases not matched to a gene. The CDR3 bases are TGCAGCGTTGATAAACCGGGACAGGGGATCGGCTACACCTTC. Translating gives CSVDKPGQGIGYTF. The variable domain in full, completed from reference TRBV29-1 and TRBJ1-2, reads SAVISQKPSRDICQRGTSLTIQCQVDSQVTMMFWYRQQPGQSLTLIATANQGSEATYESGFVIDKFPISRPNLTFSTLTVSNMSPEDSSIYLCSVDKPGQGIGYTFGSGTRLTVV.

The V call is TRBV7-9, the J call TRBJ2-2; TRBD2 matches 14 bases. The germline gives CDR1 SEHNR, CDR2 FQNEAQ (reference sequence). The CDR3 consists of 18 residues. Trimming removed 5 bases from V and 1 base from J; junction bases left unmatched: 6. The CDR3 spells CASSAFGTSGGNTGELFF. The CDR3 nucleotides read TGTGCCAGCAGCGCCTTCGGGACTAGCGGGGGGAACACCGGGGAGCTGTTTTTT.

This clonotype occurred many times. The chain carries TRBV6-5 and TRBJ2-3, with D possibly matching TRBD1 (6 bases). V lost 6 bases and J lost 5, with 12 bases in between. The germline V gene has CDR1 MNHEY and CDR2 SVGAGI. CDR3 length: 13 amino acids. CDR3 region: CASRYNRVDTQYF. CDR3 sequence (DNA): TGTGCCAGCAGATATAACAGGGTAGATACGCAGTATTTT.

The V gene is TRBV7-2, the J gene TRBJ1-3; D possibly corresponds to TRBD1 (5 bases). Germline lookup yields CDR1 SGHTA and CDR2 FQGNSA. V lost 6 bases and J lost 4, with 7 bases in between. The CDR3 has 12 amino acids. The CDR3 bases are TGTGCCAGCAGTCGACAGGGAAACACCATATATTTT. It codes for CASSRQGNTIYF.

The gene calls are TRBV4-3 and TRBJ1-3; D might be TRBD1 (6 bases). The length of the CDR3 is 15 residues. Germline-derived CDR1 and CDR2 are LGHNA and YSLEER. V gave up 2 bases and J gave up 2 bases, with 10 bases separating them. This chain's CDR3 is CASSQTSGAGNTIYF. In DNA form, the CDR3 reads TGCGCCAGCAGCCAAACCTCAGGGGCTGGAAACACCATATATTTT.

This clonotype was detected only a few times. The V gene is TRBV6-5, the J gene TRBJ1-6, with D possibly being TRBD1 (5 bases). Trimming removed 6 bases from V and 8 bases from J, with 17 bases in between. The CDR3 extends over 15 amino acids. Germline values: CDR1 MNHEY, CDR2 SVGAGI. The CDR3 spells CASSLSGTEDSPLHF. Written as DNA, the CDR3 is TGTGCCAGCAGCCTATCCGGGACGGAGGATTCACCCCTCCACTTT.

The V call is TRBV18, the J call TRBJ1-2, with 9 bases aligning to TRBD1. This CDR3 comprises 16 residues. CDR1 is KGHSH and CDR2 is LQKENI in the germline V gene. J gave up 1 base and V 5 bases, and 8 bases lay outside the gene matches. Here the CDR3 DNA reads TGTGCCAGCTCAGACGCCGGGACAGGGATTAACTATGGCTACACCTTC. Translated, it gives CASSDAGTGINYGYTF.

This clonotype appeared a few times. CDR3 amino acids: CASKTGVYNEQFF. CDR3 DNA sequence: TGTGCCAGTAAAACGGGGGTGTACAATGAGCAGTTCTTC. The chain employs TRBV19 and TRBJ2-1, with a weak D call TRBD2 (6 bases). CDR3 size: 13 residues. The ends were cut back, 7 bases at V and 4 bases at J, with 11 bases in the middle. Germline V gives CDR1 LNHDA, CDR2 SQIVND (reference sequence).

This clonotype was observed a few times. The CDR3 DNA is TGTGCCAGCAGCTCCACAGGACAGGGTTTGGTGAATGAGCAGTTCTTC. Amino acids: CASSSTGQGLVNEQFF. This chain joins TRBV7-9 and TRBJ2-1; 8 bases line up with TRBD1. V lost 4 bases, J lost 7 bases, and 12 bases stayed unmatched. The CDR3 has 16 residues. Germline lookup yields CDR1 SEHNR and CDR2 FQNEAQ (reference sequence). The whole variable domain, remainder taken from reference TRBV7-9 and TRBJ2-1, is DTGVSQNPRHKITKRGQNVTFRCDPISEHNRLYWYRQTLGQGPEFLTYFQNEAQLEKSRLLSDRFSAERPKGSFSTLEIQRTEQGDSAMYLCASSSTGQGLVNEQFFGPGTRLTVL.

V gene TRBV20-1 combines with J gene TRBJ1-6; tentative D call: TRBD1 (5 bases). Germline V gene data show CDR1 as DFQATT and CDR2 as SNEGSKA (reference sequence). The ends were cut back, 2 bases at V and 7 bases at J, with 15 bases in the middle. This CDR3 region has 15 residues. The DNA of the CDR3 is TGCAGTGCTAGATTATACGGGGGGTTGAATTCACCCCTCCACTTT. Translating gives CSARLYGGLNSPLHF.

The V call is TRBV7-6, the J call TRBJ2-3; tentatively, D is TRBD1 or TRBD2 (5 bases each). CDR3 length: 14 amino acids. The V and J ends lost 5 bases and 2 bases respectively, with 11 bases between them. In germline, CDR1 is SGHVS, CDR2 FNYEAQ. CDR3 residues: CASSHEGHTDTQYF. CDR3 coding DNA: TGTGCCAGCAGCCACGAGGGGCACACAGATACGCAGTATTTT.